This TCR beta chain was found in a study of blood T cell repertoires in COVID-19. Study background: PBMCs, B-cell-depleted T cells, or T cells provided the cDNA or gDNA that made up the material.

V was trimmed by 5 bases and J by 1 base, leaving 8 bases between them. The germline CDR1 and CDR2 sequences are KGHSH and LQKENI. The CDR3 totals 13 residues. Some clones are missing from TCRdb's copy, which holds only in-frame ones; the method was immunoSEQ multiplex PCR. The sample carries around 270,000 clones, more than 85% recorded once. This rearrangement joins TRBV18 to TRBJ1-1; D is possibly TRBD1 (5 bases). Sequencing was done on a sample of peripheral blood. This TCR derives from a woman aged 55-70 years with COVID-19, enrolled during active disease. This chain's CDR3 is CASSATENTEAFF. CDR3 bases: TGTGCCAGCTCAGCGACAGAGAACACTGAAGCTTTCTTT.